The rows below give T cell receptor beta chains drawn from one sample of a study of blood T cell repertoires in COVID-19. Measured with immunoSEQ multiplex PCR; TCRdb has only the in-frame clones, and not every one. The table records about 130,000 clones, 81% of them present only once. The sequencing sample was made of peripheral blood. These receptors came from an older woman with active or convalescent COVID-19. Each CDR3 is given with its conserved first and last residue.

V	CDR3
TRBV3-1/TRBV3-2	CASRGQEGPSYNSPLHF
TRBV4-1	CASSQGLGQGISYEQYF
TRBV6-1	CASSVGDRGGSTGELFF
TRBV2	CASSEQLLAAYEQYF
TRBV29-1	CSIQTGLMNTEAFF
TRBV18	CASSQRDTEAFF
TRBV6-5	CASSTLDRAEGYTF
TRBV7-9	CASSPRDRENYGYTF
TRBV7-2	CASSTTGRADTQYF
TRBV29-1	CSGQGWLGTEAFF
TRBV7-2	CASTLSGTSVYEQYF
TRBV10-3	CAISRSGDTQYF
TRBV19	CASSETGWAYNEQFF
TRBV13	CASARRNSYEQYF
TRBV9	CASSLFFNSPLHF
TRBV6-5	CASSGAAGYQETQYF
TRBV27	CASSLWGAGGRNEQFF
TRBV5-4	CASSFMDRGGTEAFF
TRBV10-3	CATSVSTVEEKLFF
TRBV30	CAWSGKGGQGENIQYF
TRBV19	CAIRTGGDNTEAFF
TRBV29-1	CSVAAGGANVLTF
TRBV24-1	CATSDWTGDTDTQYF
TRBV7-2	CASSLVAGIGNTEAFF
TRBV19	CASSIAGNNQPQHF
TRBV3-1/TRBV3-2	CASSQGGTEAFF
TRBV9	CASSRLSGRAYEQYF
TRBV24-1	CATSLETDTQYF
TRBV3-1/TRBV3-2	CASSPPSSYNEQFF
TRBV5-1	CASSSGQGSNQPQHF
TRBV7-2	CASSPAPGQFSNQPQHF
TRBV9	CASSVGLAGDTQYF
TRBV15	CATTETRREGTIYF
TRBV3-1/TRBV3-2	CASSQGAWRGGLGELFF
TRBV5-1	CASSLGLAVTSTDTQYF
TRBV7-9	CASSLGTGGREAFF
TRBV7-7	CASSLGTLTGPSQETQYF
TRBV10-2	CASQDRGGDYSNQPQHF
TRBV3-1/TRBV3-2	CASSPGHRSSYEQYF
TRBV12-3/TRBV12-4	CASSVQIYTEAFF
TRBV5-1	CASSLNGQDDTQYF
TRBV30	CAWSLAAYEQYF
TRBV5-6	CASSLGATDTQYF
TRBV14	CASSQGTRTGFTELWGAKNIQYF
TRBV5-1	CASSPRQGSTGELFF
TRBV7-9	CASSSLAGGMSYEQYF
TRBV5-1	CASSPRPGEGSTQYF
TRBV3-1/TRBV3-2	CASSQFSSGSLGGGEQYF